This T cell receptor beta chain is drawn from a study of T cells after somatic rescue of genetic block. The germline CDR1 and CDR2 sequences are SEHNR and FQNEAQ (reference sequence). Trimming removed 5 bases at V and 1 base at J, with 9 bases between. The CDR3 loop spans 14 amino acids. Only in-frame clones appear in the TCRdb table, and some are missing; sequencing was by immunoSEQ multiplex PCR. The table records 100,000 to 120,000 clones, approximately 90% of them present only once. Material for sequencing was peripheral blood mononuclear cells (PBMCs). The clonotype comes from a woman under 30. The chain recombines TRBV7-9 with TRBJ1-5; no reliable D call. Here the CDR3 DNA reads TGTGCCAGCAGCCCCTCTGGGAGCAATCAGCCCCAGCATTTT. The encoded protein is CASSPSGSNQPQHF.